A selection of T cell receptor beta chains follows, all from one sample in a study of Ad26.COV2.S vaccination and SARS-CoV-2 variants. This table comes from immunoSEQ multiplex PCR, and its TCRdb copy is limited to in-frame clones, with some not included. The sample records around 240,000 clones, around 87% being singletons. Sequenced material: peripheral blood, taken in a trial of Ad26.COV2.S vaccine versus placebo. Every receptor here comes from a person aged 18-65 years who received the Ad26.COV2.S COVID-19 vaccine or a placebo. CDR3s include the opening cysteine and the closing phenylalanine or tryptophan. The order of the fields is clone size, CDR3 length, D gene, V gene, J gene, CDR3 protein, CDR3 DNA. A D gene is named only where the DNA matches it firmly. Part of the rows lack a size; the others show once, few, many or a class for expanded clones.

abundance: .
len: 14
d_gene: .
v_gene: TRBV18
j_gene: TRBJ1-5
CDR3aa: CASSPRGGNQPQHF
CDR3nt: TGTGCCAGCTCACCACGGGGGGGTAATCAGCCCCAGCATTTT

abundance: .
len: 11
d_gene: .
v_gene: TRBV28
j_gene: TRBJ1-2
CDR3aa: CASSGAYGYTF
CDR3nt: TGTGCCAGCAGTGGGGCCTATGGCTACACCTTC

abundance: .
len: 17
d_gene: .
v_gene: TRBV11-2
j_gene: TRBJ1-6
CDR3aa: CASSLEYGLGTDSPLHF
CDR3nt: TGTGCCAGCAGCTTAGAATATGGTCTAGGGACGGATTCACCCCTCCACTTT

abundance: .
len: 16
d_gene: .
v_gene: TRBV5-1
j_gene: TRBJ1-4
CDR3aa: CASSLAGRGGGEKLFF
CDR3nt: TGCGCCAGCAGCTTGGCCGGACGAGGGGGAGGTGAAAAACTGTTTTTT

abundance: .
len: 15
d_gene: .
v_gene: TRBV7-2
j_gene: TRBJ1-5
CDR3aa: CASSLSRAPGQPQHF
CDR3nt: TGTGCCAGCAGCTTATCGAGAGCTCCCGGCCAGCCCCAGCATTTT

abundance: .
len: 14
d_gene: TRBD2
v_gene: TRBV7-2
j_gene: TRBJ2-5
CDR3aa: CASRLLAGGETQYF
CDR3nt: TGTGCCAGCAGACTTTTAGCGGGAGGGGAGACCCAGTACTTC

abundance: few
len: 13
d_gene: .
v_gene: TRBV7-9
j_gene: TRBJ2-5
CDR3aa: CASSLAGGETQYF
CDR3nt: TGTGCCAGCAGCTTAGCGGGGGGAGAGACCCAGTACTTC

abundance: .
len: 16
d_gene: .
v_gene: TRBV19
j_gene: TRBJ1-4
CDR3aa: CASSIRGTASGEKLFF
CDR3nt: TGTGCCAGTAGTATAAGGGGCACAGCTAGTGGTGAAAAACTGTTTTTT

abundance: .
len: 13
d_gene: .
v_gene: TRBV15
j_gene: TRBJ2-1
CDR3aa: CATSRERGKKQFF
CDR3nt: TGTGCCACCAGCAGAGAAAGGGGGAAGAAGCAGTTCTTC

abundance: few
len: 19
d_gene: TRBD1
v_gene: TRBV5-6
j_gene: TRBJ2-5
CDR3aa: CASRAWRNRDRGYQETQYF
CDR3nt: TGTGCCAGCAGAGCTTGGCGGAACCGGGACAGGGGGTACCAAGAGACCCAGTACTTC

abundance: .
len: 14
d_gene: .
v_gene: TRBV19
j_gene: TRBJ1-2
CDR3aa: CAVLRDTWGYGYTF
CDR3nt: TGTGCCGTCCTGCGGGACACCTGGGGCTATGGCTACACCTTC

abundance: .
len: 16
d_gene: TRBD2
v_gene: TRBV5-4
j_gene: TRBJ2-1
CDR3aa: CASSLGTLAGFYEQFF
CDR3nt: TGTGCCAGCAGCTTAGGAACGCTAGCGGGGTTCTATGAGCAGTTCTTC

abundance: .
len: 13
d_gene: TRBD1
v_gene: TRBV5-4
j_gene: TRBJ1-2
CDR3aa: CASRTGGVYGYTF
CDR3nt: TGTGCCAGCAGGACAGGGGGCGTCTATGGCTACACCTTC

abundance: .
len: 15
d_gene: .
v_gene: TRBV9
j_gene: TRBJ2-5
CDR3aa: CASTPSGGRAETQYF
CDR3nt: TGTGCCAGCACCCCGTCCGGGGGGCGCGCTGAGACCCAGTACTTC

abundance: .
len: 11
d_gene: .
v_gene: TRBV28
j_gene: TRBJ2-1
CDR3aa: CASSPLDEQFF
CDR3nt: TGTGCCAGCAGTCCGCTGGATGAGCAGTTCTTC

abundance: .
len: 15
d_gene: TRBD2
v_gene: TRBV5-5
j_gene: TRBJ2-1
CDR3aa: CASSWGTSGPNEQFF
CDR3nt: TGTGCCAGCAGTTGGGGGACTAGCGGGCCAAATGAGCAGTTCTTC

abundance: .
len: 16
d_gene: .
v_gene: TRBV5-7
j_gene: TRBJ1-5
CDR3aa: CASYRGRAAENQPQHF
CDR3nt: TGTGCCAGCTATCGGGGCAGGGCAGCGGAGAATCAGCCCCAGCATTTT

abundance: .
len: 14
d_gene: .
v_gene: TRBV24-1
j_gene: TRBJ2-2
CDR3aa: CATSVAGSTGELFF
CDR3nt: TGTGCCACCAGTGTTGCCGGGAGCACCGGGGAGCTGTTTTTT

abundance: .
len: 12
d_gene: .
v_gene: TRBV28
j_gene: TRBJ2-7
CDR3aa: CASVRDSYEQYF
CDR3nt: TGTGCCAGTGTGCGGGATTCCTACGAGCAGTACTTC

abundance: once
len: 14
d_gene: .
v_gene: TRBV6-4
j_gene: TRBJ1-1
CDR3aa: CASRAGGQGAGAFF
CDR3nt: TGTGCCAGCAGAGCCGGAGGACAAGGGGCGGGAGCTTTCTTT

abundance: few
len: 15
d_gene: .
v_gene: TRBV9
j_gene: TRBJ2-5
CDR3aa: CASSVEPAGWETQYF
CDR3nt: TGTGCCAGCAGCGTAGAACCGGCGGGGTGGGAGACCCAGTACTTC

abundance: .
len: 15
d_gene: .
v_gene: TRBV5-6
j_gene: TRBJ1-1
CDR3aa: CASSLDGVGLTEAFF
CDR3nt: TGTGCCAGCAGCTTGGACGGGGTTGGATTAACTGAAGCTTTCTTT

abundance: .
len: 15
d_gene: .
v_gene: TRBV30
j_gene: TRBJ2-1
CDR3aa: CAWSLGLSLRDEQFF
CDR3nt: TGTGCCTGGAGTCTCGGACTTTCCCTCAGGGATGAGCAGTTCTTC

abundance: .
len: 13
d_gene: .
v_gene: TRBV30
j_gene: TRBJ1-5
CDR3aa: CAWSSQQNQPQHF
CDR3nt: TGTGCCTGGAGTAGTCAACAAAATCAGCCCCAGCATTTT

abundance: .
len: 14
d_gene: .
v_gene: TRBV29-1
j_gene: TRBJ2-1
CDR3aa: CSVRDLSPGNEQFF
CDR3nt: TGCAGCGTTCGGGACCTCTCCCCGGGAAATGAGCAGTTCTTC

abundance: .
len: 16
d_gene: .
v_gene: TRBV15
j_gene: TRBJ1-5
CDR3aa: CATSRSGAGPNQPQHF
CDR3nt: TGTGCCACCAGCAGGTCGGGGGCGGGCCCCAATCAGCCCCAGCATTTT

abundance: once
len: 16
d_gene: TRBD1
v_gene: TRBV3-1/TRBV3-2
j_gene: TRBJ1-2
CDR3aa: CASSQEGAGTGGGYTF
CDR3nt: TGTGCCAGCAGCCAAGAGGGTGCGGGGACAGGGGGGGGCTACACCTTC

abundance: .
len: 14
d_gene: .
v_gene: TRBV2
j_gene: TRBJ1-1
CDR3aa: CASSAGRTNTEAFF
CDR3nt: TGTGCCAGCAGCGCCGGGAGGACTAACACTGAAGCTTTCTTT

abundance: .
len: 14
d_gene: .
v_gene: TRBV6-5
j_gene: TRBJ2-4
CDR3aa: CASREDLAKNIQYF
CDR3nt: TGTGCCAGCAGAGAGGATCTAGCCAAAAACATTCAGTACTTC

abundance: .
len: 11
d_gene: .
v_gene: TRBV6-6
j_gene: TRBJ2-7
CDR3aa: CASSPQVEQYF
CDR3nt: TGTGCCAGCAGTCCACAGGTCGAGCAGTACTTC

abundance: .
len: 17
d_gene: .
v_gene: TRBV10-3
j_gene: TRBJ2-7
CDR3aa: CAISDPYGGLRPYEQYF
CDR3nt: TGTGCCATCAGTGACCCGTACGGGGGCCTCCGACCCTACGAGCAGTACTTC

abundance: .
len: 15
d_gene: TRBD2
v_gene: TRBV6-2/TRBV6-3
j_gene: TRBJ2-2
CDR3aa: CASSWGLAATGELFF
CDR3nt: TGTGCCAGCAGCTGGGGACTAGCGGCCACCGGGGAGCTGTTTTTT

abundance: .
len: 12
d_gene: .
v_gene: TRBV14
j_gene: TRBJ2-7
CDR3aa: CASSQVGWEQYF
CDR3nt: TGTGCCAGCAGCCAAGTTGGATGGGAGCAGTACTTC

abundance: .
len: 15
d_gene: .
v_gene: TRBV6-5
j_gene: TRBJ2-7
CDR3aa: CASSSPLKGNSEQYF
CDR3nt: TGTGCCAGCAGTTCACCCTTGAAGGGGAACTCCGAGCAGTACTTC

abundance: .
len: 15
d_gene: TRBD2
v_gene: TRBV11-2
j_gene: TRBJ2-1
CDR3aa: CASSDPPSGRNEQFF
CDR3nt: TGTGCCAGCAGCGACCCCCCTAGCGGGAGAAATGAGCAGTTCTTC

abundance: .
len: 14
d_gene: TRBD1
v_gene: TRBV28
j_gene: TRBJ2-2
CDR3aa: CASSSGQVPGELFF
CDR3nt: TGTGCCAGCAGTTCCGGACAGGTCCCCGGGGAGCTGTTTTTT

abundance: .
len: 13
d_gene: .
v_gene: TRBV6-5
j_gene: TRBJ2-7
CDR3aa: CASQLTVSYEQYF
CDR3nt: TGTGCCAGCCAATTGACAGTTTCCTACGAGCAGTACTTC

abundance: few
len: 15
d_gene: .
v_gene: TRBV9
j_gene: TRBJ1-4
CDR3aa: CASSVTGAPNEKLFF
CDR3nt: TGTGCCAGCAGCGTTACGGGGGCCCCTAATGAAAAACTGTTTTTT

abundance: .
len: 15
d_gene: TRBD2
v_gene: TRBV5-5
j_gene: TRBJ2-7
CDR3aa: CASSLVGLRSGEQYF
CDR3nt: TGTGCCAGCAGCTTGGTGGGACTAAGGAGCGGCGAGCAGTACTTC

abundance: .
len: 14
d_gene: TRBD1
v_gene: TRBV14
j_gene: TRBJ1-2
CDR3aa: CASSQVRTGYGYTF
CDR3nt: TGTGCCAGCAGCCAGGTTCGGACAGGTTATGGCTACACCTTC

abundance: .
len: 15
d_gene: .
v_gene: TRBV27
j_gene: TRBJ1-6
CDR3aa: CASSLGAGVISPLHF
CDR3nt: TGTGCCAGCAGTTTAGGGGCAGGGGTGATTTCACCCCTCCACTTT

abundance: .
len: 13
d_gene: .
v_gene: TRBV9
j_gene: TRBJ2-7
CDR3aa: CASSVDGDYEQYF
CDR3nt: TGTGCCAGCAGCGTGGACGGAGACTACGAGCAGTACTTC

abundance: .
len: 17
d_gene: TRBD2
v_gene: TRBV7-9
j_gene: TRBJ2-3
CDR3aa: CASSLGAMRGYTDTQYF
CDR3nt: TGTGCCAGCAGCTTAGGGGCGATGCGGGGGTACACAGATACGCAGTATTTT

abundance: .
len: 12
d_gene: .
v_gene: TRBV4-2
j_gene: TRBJ1-1
CDR3aa: CASSQDSTEAFF
CDR3nt: TGTGCCAGCAGCCAAGATTCCACTGAAGCTTTCTTT